The next 23 T cell receptor beta chains were all read from a single sample in a study of Ad26.COV2.S vaccination and SARS-CoV-2 variants. Produced via immunoSEQ multiplex PCR; TCRdb's table is partial and in-frame only. This sample has 500,000 or so clones; around 88% occur once, and the top ten carry 9.5% to 15%. Treatment defined: 15 to 20 received Ad26.COV2.S at low or high dose, single or two shots; five or six received placebo; per-sample allocation not given. Sampling happened 63 days after the first vaccine or placebo injection. The sample consisted of peripheral blood, taken in a trial of Ad26.COV2.S vaccine versus placebo. The receptors originated from a person between 18 and 65 years old who received the Ad26.COV2.S COVID-19 vaccine or a placebo.

The chain combines TRBV19 with TRBJ1-2, with D possibly matching TRBD1 (5 bases). Germline CDR1 LNHDA, CDR2 SQIVND (reference sequence). CDR3 length equals 13 residues. Deletions cut 6 bases from V and 6 bases from J, with 14 bases between. DNA of the CDR3: TGTGCCAGTAGGCCCCCGACAGCCAATGGCTACACCTTC. The encoded protein is CASRPPTANGYTF.

This chain joins TRBV28 and TRBJ2-3; TRBD2 is a possible D gene (6 bases). Trimming stripped 11 bases from V and 0 bases from J, with 18 bases between. The germline V gene has CDR1 MDHEN and CDR2 SYDVKM. The CDR3 is 15 residues long. The DNA of the CDR3 is TGTGCCCTCGCGCGGAGGGGTCCTAGCACAGATACGCAGTATTTT. Translating gives CALARRGPSTDTQYF.

V usage is TRBV4-3 and J usage is TRBJ2-3, with D perhaps matching TRBD1 or TRBD2 (5 bases each). This CDR3 has 20 residues. Germline V CDR1 and CDR2: LGHNA, YSLEER. The V and J ends lost 0 bases and 0 bases respectively, with 22 bases between them. The CDR3 DNA is TGCGCCAGCAGCCAAGATTTCGTTCTTAGTGGGACCCCTAGCACAGATACGCAGTATTTT. Translating it yields CASSQDFVLSGTPSTDTQYF.

The rearrangement joins TRBV15 to TRBJ2-3; 9 positions match TRBD1. The CDR3 has 17 amino acids. V was clipped by 0 bases and J by 3 bases; unmatched bases: 7. CDR1 is LNHNV, CDR2 YYDKDF, per germline (reference sequence). The CDR3 is CATSRDYKGQGTDTQYF. CDR3 sequence (DNA): TGTGCCACCAGCAGAGATTACAAGGGACAGGGAACAGATACGCAGTATTTT.

The chain links TRBV7-9 to TRBJ1-2, with 8 positions matching TRBD1. The germline V gene encodes CDR1 SEHNR and CDR2 FQNEAQ (reference sequence). Trimming at V came to 6 bases and at J to 7 bases, leaving 7 bases not matched to a gene. CDR3 length equals 13 residues. CDR3 amino acids: CASRTGQGLGYTF. CDR3 sequence (DNA): TGTGCCAGCAGGACTGGACAGGGCCTTGGCTACACCTTC.

CDR3 amino acids: CASSTSSGISTGELFF. The CDR3 nucleotides read TGTGCCAGCAGCACCTCCTCCGGGATCTCCACCGGGGAGCTGTTTTTT. The chain uses TRBV7-3 and TRBJ2-2; TRBD2 is a possible D gene (5 bases). Trimming pared 5 bases from V and 4 bases from J, leaving 17 bases between. In germline, CDR1 is SGHTA, CDR2 FQGTGA. The CDR3 runs 16 residues.

The DNA of the CDR3 is TGTGCCAGCAGTACACCCTTACACACCTATGGCTACACCTTC. Translated, it gives CASSTPLHTYGYTF. The chain couples TRBV28 to TRBJ1-2; no clear D gene. Trimming took 5 bases from V and 4 from J, leaving 14 bases between them. CDR1 and CDR2 (germline): MDHEN, SYDVKM. This CDR3 has 14 residues.

The CDR3 sequence: CASSLVLTGGYTF. The DNA of the CDR3 is TGTGCCAGCAGCTTAGTACTTACCGGAGGCTACACCTTC. The rearrangement links TRBV13 to TRBJ1-2, with D hard to call. Per germline, CDR1 PRHDT and CDR2 FYEKMQ (reference sequence). The CDR3 is 13 amino acids. V was cut by 1 base and J by 8 bases, with 11 bases left in between.

With regard to this clone: The sample contains more than one DNA sequence encoding this CDR3. The V and J genes are TRBV30 and TRBJ1-1, with a weak D call TRBD1 (5 bases). V was shortened by 3 bases and J by 1 base, with 9 bases between the two germline ends. The germline V gene has CDR1 GTSNPN and CDR2 SVGIG (reference sequence). The CDR3 length is 13 residues. CDR3 protein: CAWRGRGNTEAFF. CDR3 bases: TGTGCCTGGAGGGGGCGGGGGAACACTGAAGCTTTCTTT.

This clone has just one count. The V call is TRBV29-1, the J call TRBJ2-1; no clear D gene. The CDR3 totals 14 residues. From germline, CDR1 is SQVTM and CDR2 ANQGSEA. The ends were cut back, 0 bases at V and 0 bases at J, with 6 bases in the middle. CDR3 loop: CSVEDASSYNEQFF. CDR3 DNA: TGCAGCGTTGAAGATGCTAGCTCCTACAATGAGCAGTTCTTC.

The CDR3 loop reads CASPTRTRTQYF. The DNA of the CDR3 is TGTGCCAGCCCAACTAGGACGCGGACCCAGTACTTC. V usage is TRBV13 and J usage is TRBJ2-5, with a weak D call TRBD2 (5 bases). CDR1 and CDR2 from the germline V gene are PRHDT and FYEKMQ (reference sequence). Trimming took off 8 bases at V and 7 bases at J, with 14 bases between the two ends. This CDR3 is built from 12 residues.

Comment on this clone: Other nucleotide sequences from this sample produce the same CDR3. In DNA, the CDR3 is TGTGCCAGCAGTTACCGGGGCTCTGGGGCCAACGTCCTGACTTTC. It codes for CASSYRGSGANVLTF. The chain links TRBV6-2 or TRBV6-3 to TRBJ2-6; weak D call: TRBD2 (5 bases). Per the germline V gene, CDR1 is MNHEY and CDR2 is SVGEGT. Trimming shortened V by 2 bases and J by 0 bases, and 5 bases separated the two germline ends. This CDR3 is built from 15 residues.

This chain links TRBV30 with TRBJ1-1; no clear D. The V and J ends lost 3 bases and 1 base respectively, with 9 bases between them. CDR1 and CDR2 from the germline V gene are GTSNPN and SVGIG (reference sequence). This CDR3 has 13 residues. CDR3 coding DNA: TGTGCCTGGAGGACTGAGTCGAACACTGAAGCTTTCTTT. Translating gives CAWRTESNTEAFF.

The V gene is TRBV3-1 (or the pseudogene TRBV3-2), the J gene TRBJ2-5, with D perhaps matching TRBD2 (5 bases). There are 15 residues in the CDR3. With 0 bases removed from V and 1 base from J, the gap between germline ends came to 9 bases. Germline V gene lookup returns CDR1 LGHDT and CDR2 YNNKEL (reference sequence). CDR3 coding DNA: TGTGCCAGCAGCCAAGATGGAGGAGTCCAAGAGACCCAGTACTTC. Its protein is CASSQDGGVQETQYF.

The chain recombines TRBV3-1 (or the pseudogene TRBV3-2) with TRBJ1-2; D not resolved. The germline CDR1 and CDR2 sequences are LGHDT and YNNKEL (reference sequence). The germline V and J ends were trimmed by 3 bases and 2 bases, with 7 bases remaining between them. The length of the CDR3 is 13 residues. CDR3 amino acids: CASSQAQNYGYTF. The DNA for the CDR3 is TGTGCCAGCAGCCAGGCCCAAAACTATGGCTACACCTTC.

To note about this clone: This same CDR3 is encoded by further DNA sequences in the sample. The gene calls are TRBV6-2 or TRBV6-3 and TRBJ1-5; D is perhaps TRBD1 (5 bases). The CDR3 contains 14 residues. V gave up 5 bases and J gave up 0 bases, with 8 bases separating them. Germline V gives CDR1 MNHEY, CDR2 SVGEGT. This CDR3 reads CASSGGYSNQPQHF. In DNA, the CDR3 is TGTGCCAGCAGTGGGGGTTATAGCAATCAGCCCCAGCATTTT.

This chain connects TRBV5-6 to TRBJ2-3; D uncertain. Germline V gives CDR1 SGHDT, CDR2 YYEEEE. Trimming removed 0 bases at V and 8 bases at J, with 7 bases between. This CDR3 is 12 amino acids long. CDR3 region: CASSLGGGTQYF. The CDR3, as DNA: TGTGCCAGCAGCTTGGGCGGCGGTACGCAGTATTTT.

This chain joins TRBV4-3 and TRBJ2-7; D possibly corresponds to TRBD2 (6 bases). CDR1 and CDR2 (germline): LGHNA, YSLEER. This CDR3 is 15 amino acids long. Trimming removed 4 bases at V and 5 bases at J, with 18 bases between. DNA of the CDR3: TGCGCCAGCAGCCCTTCATCCGGGAGCTACAACGAGCAGTACTTC. Translated: CASSPSSGSYNEQYF.

The chain is built from TRBV28 and TRBJ2-3; TRBD2 aligns across 8 bases. The CDR3 runs to 14 residues. V shed 5 bases, J shed 6 bases, and the junction held 7 bases outside the gene matches. Germline V CDR1 and CDR2: MDHEN, SYDVKM. CDR3 nucleotide sequence: TGTGCCAGCAGTACTAGCGGCGAGCAGGATACGCAGTATTTT. Translating it yields CASSTSGEQDTQYF.

The chain carries TRBV7-6 and TRBJ2-7, with 14 bases that match TRBD2. The germline gives CDR1 SGHVS, CDR2 FNYEAQ. This CDR3 is 14 amino acids long. V lost 4 bases and J lost 9; bases outside the gene matches: 5. The CDR3 region is CASSSGLAGDAQYF. CDR3 coding DNA: TGTGCCAGCAGCTCGGGACTAGCGGGAGACGCGCAGTACTTC. The variable domain in full, completed from reference TRBV7-6 and TRBJ2-7, reads GAGVSQSPRYKVTKRGQDVALRCDPISGHVSLYWYRQALGQGPEFLTYFNYEAQQDKSGLPNDRFSAERPEGSISTLTIQRTEQRDSAMYRCASSSGLAGDAQYFGPGTRLTVT.

The rearrangement joins TRBV28 to TRBJ1-3; 7 positions match TRBD1. The CDR3 loop spans 15 amino acids. From germline, CDR1 is MDHEN and CDR2 SYDVKM. Trimming removed 8 bases from V and 3 bases from J; junction bases left unmatched: 10. CDR3 nucleotide sequence: TGTGCCAGCTATCCGGGACAGACCATTGGAAACACCATATATTTT. It codes for CASYPGQTIGNTIYF.

The chain carries TRBV6-1 and TRBJ1-5; 8 bases agree with TRBD1. From germline, CDR1 is MNHNS and CDR2 SASEGT. V trimming: 2 bases; J trimming: 4 bases; junction bases outside the gene matches: 13. The CDR3 loop spans 18 amino acids. CDR3 coding DNA: TGTGCCAGCAGTGAACCCCGGACAGGGCCAAGGCCAAATCAGCCCCAGCATTTT. It specifies CASSEPRTGPRPNQPQHF.

J is TRBJ2-7 and V is TRBV5-1; the match to TRBD2 covers 8 bases. Trimming removed 1 base from V and 6 bases from J; junction bases left unmatched: 9. The CDR3 consists of 15 residues. Germline V gene sequence: CDR1 SGHRS, CDR2 YFSETQ. For the CDR3, the DNA is TGCGCCAGCAGCTTGAAGGGCCCGGCGGGAGGCGAGCAGTACTTC. Protein sequence: CASSLKGPAGGEQYF. The full variable domain, with the rest looked up from reference TRBV5-1 and TRBJ2-7, is KAGVTQTPRYLIKTRGQQVTLSCSPISGHRSVSWYQQTPGQGLQFLFEYFSETQRNKGNFPGRFSGRQFSNSRSEMNVSTLELGDSALYLCASSLKGPAGGEQYFGPGTRLTVT.